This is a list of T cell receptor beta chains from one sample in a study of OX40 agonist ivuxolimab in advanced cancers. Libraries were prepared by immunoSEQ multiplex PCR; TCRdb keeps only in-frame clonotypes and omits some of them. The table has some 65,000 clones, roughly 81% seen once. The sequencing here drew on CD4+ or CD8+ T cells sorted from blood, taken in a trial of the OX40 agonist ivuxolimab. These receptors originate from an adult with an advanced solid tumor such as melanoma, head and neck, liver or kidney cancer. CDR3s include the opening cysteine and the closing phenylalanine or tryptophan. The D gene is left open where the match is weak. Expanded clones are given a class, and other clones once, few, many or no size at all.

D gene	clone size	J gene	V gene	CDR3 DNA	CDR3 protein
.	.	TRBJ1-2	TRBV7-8	TGTGCCAGCAGCACCATGAATCTAGGGGGAGGGAATGGCTACACCTTC	CASSTMNLGGGNGYTF
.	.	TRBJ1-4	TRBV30	TGTGCCTGGAGTGTAGGGACCCCGGGCGGTGAAAAACTGTTTTTT	CAWSVGTPGGEKLFF
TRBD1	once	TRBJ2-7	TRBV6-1	TGTGCCAGCAGGCCGGGACAGGGAGAAATTTACGAGCAGTACTTC	CASRPGQGEIYEQYF
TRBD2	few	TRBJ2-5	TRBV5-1	TGCGCCAGCAGTGATAGCGGGACAGAGACCCAGTACTTC	CASSDSGTETQYF
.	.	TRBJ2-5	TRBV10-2	TGCGCCAGCAGTGAGTCAACCGGTCGGGGGACCCAGTACTTC	CASSESTGRGTQYF
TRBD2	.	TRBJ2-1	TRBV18	TGTGCCAGCTCACCTAGGCTGGTGCGGGAGGACTACAATGAGCAGTTCTTC	CASSPRLVREDYNEQFF
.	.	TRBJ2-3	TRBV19	TGTGCCAGTAGTATTGAAGATACGCAGTATTTT	CASSIEDTQYF
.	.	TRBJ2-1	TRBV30	TGTGCCTGGAGTACGCTGAATGAGCAGTTCTTC	CAWSTLNEQFF
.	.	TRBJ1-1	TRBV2	TGTGCCAGCACCCAACAGAAAAACACTGAAGCTTTCTTT	CASTQQKNTEAFF
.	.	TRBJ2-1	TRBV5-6	TGTGCCAGCAGCTTACTGGTGGGACGGCCCTTCTTC	CASSLLVGRPFF
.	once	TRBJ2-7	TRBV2	TGTGCCAGCCGTAATAGGGACATCTACGAGCAGTACTTC	CASRNRDIYEQYF
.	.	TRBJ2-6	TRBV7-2	TGTGCCAGCAGAAAGGGAGAGGGGCGCGGGGCCAACGTCCTGACTTTC	CASRKGEGRGANVLTF
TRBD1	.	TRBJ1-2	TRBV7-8	TGTGCCAGCAGCCGAACTGTGGGGACAGGGGTTCATGGCTACACCTTC	CASSRTVGTGVHGYTF
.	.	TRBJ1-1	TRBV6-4	TGTGCCACCTCACTTTTCATGAACACTGAAGCTTTCTTT	CATSLFMNTEAFF
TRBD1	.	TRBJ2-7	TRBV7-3	TGTGCCAGCAGCTCAGACAGGGGTGGCGAGCAGTACTTC	CASSSDRGGEQYF
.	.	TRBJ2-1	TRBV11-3	TGTGCCAGCAGCTTAGGAGGAGTCAACAATGAGCAGTTCTTC	CASSLGGVNNEQFF
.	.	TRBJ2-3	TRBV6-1	TGTGCCAGCAGTGACTTGGGGGGGGGCGCCACAGATACGCAGTATTTT	CASSDLGGGATDTQYF
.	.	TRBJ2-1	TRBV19	TGTGCCAGTAGGGAGGGGGCGAACAATGAGCAGTTCTTC	CASREGANNEQFF
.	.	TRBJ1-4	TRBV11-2	TGTGCCAGCACCCCGCTTGGAGGAACTAATGAAAAACTGTTTTTT	CASTPLGGTNEKLFF
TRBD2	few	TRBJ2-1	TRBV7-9	TGTGCCAGCAGCCTCGCCCAAGGGCGGGGGGGCCCAAATGAGCAGTTCTTC	CASSLAQGRGGPNEQFF
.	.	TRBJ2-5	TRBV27	TGTGCCAGCAGTTTAGGACATGGGGAGACCCAGTACTTC	CASSLGHGETQYF
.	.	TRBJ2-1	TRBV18	TGTGCCAGCTCACCGACAGGTCAGTCCTACAATGAGCAGTTCTTC	CASSPTGQSYNEQFF
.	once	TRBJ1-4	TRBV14	TGTGCCAGCAGCCACAGGGTAACTAATGAAAAACTGTTTTTT	CASSHRVTNEKLFF
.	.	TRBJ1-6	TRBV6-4	TGTGCCAGCAGTGACTCGAGGCGGGGGGCGAATTCACCCCTCCACTTT	CASSDSRRGANSPLHF
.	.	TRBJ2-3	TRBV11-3	TGTGCCAGCAGCTTACGCCACGGTGAGGATACGCAGTATTTT	CASSLRHGEDTQYF
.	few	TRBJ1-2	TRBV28	TGTGCCAGCAGCACCGATCCAGTTAACTATGGCTACACCTTC	CASSTDPVNYGYTF
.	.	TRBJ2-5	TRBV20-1	TGCAGTGCTAGTGACGAGACCCAGTACTTC	CSASDETQYF
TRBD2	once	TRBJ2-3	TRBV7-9	TGTGCCAGCAGCCGACTAGCGGGAGGGAGCACAGATACGCAGTATTTT	CASSRLAGGSTDTQYF
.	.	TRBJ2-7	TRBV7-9	TGTGCCAGCGGAAGGGACCTCCACTCCTACGAGCAGTACTTC	CASGRDLHSYEQYF
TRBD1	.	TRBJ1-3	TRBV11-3	TGTGCCAGCAGCTACTGGACAGGGGCGCACTCTGGAAACACCATATATTTT	CASSYWTGAHSGNTIYF
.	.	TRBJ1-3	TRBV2	TGTGCCAGCAGCCAGGGTGAGCTTGTTCCTGGAAACACCATATATTTT	CASSQGELVPGNTIYF
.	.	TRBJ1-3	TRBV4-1	TGCGCCAGCAGCCAACAGTTGGGATCTGGAAACACCATATATTTT	CASSQQLGSGNTIYF
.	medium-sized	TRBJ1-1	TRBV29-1	TGCAGCGTTGCGGGACAAGTGAACACTGAAGCTTTCTTT	CSVAGQVNTEAFF
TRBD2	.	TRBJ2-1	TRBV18	TGTGCCAGCTCACCACAAGAAACTAGCGGGGGGGCAGATGAGCAGTTCTTC	CASSPQETSGGADEQFF
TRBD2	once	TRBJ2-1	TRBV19	TGTGCCAGTAAAGTGTGGCGGGAGGGCCGGGATGAGCAGTTCTTC	CASKVWREGRDEQFF
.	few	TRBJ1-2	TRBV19	TGTGCCAGTAGTATAGAGACGCGTGGCTACACCTTC	CASSIETRGYTF
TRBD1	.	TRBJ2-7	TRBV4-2	TGTGCCAGCAGCCAAGCCGTCGGACAGGGGGCTGAAGAGCAGTACTTC	CASSQAVGQGAEEQYF
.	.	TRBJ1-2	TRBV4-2	TGTGCCAGCAGCCAAGACCCGGGCAGGGATGGTGGCTACACCTTC	CASSQDPGRDGGYTF
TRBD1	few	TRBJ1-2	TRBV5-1	TGCGCCAGCAGCTTGGTAGCCGGGACAGACCTTGACACCTTC	CASSLVAGTDLDTF
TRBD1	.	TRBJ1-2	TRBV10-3	TGTGCCATCCCAGGGGGTGGGGGCACTGGCTACACCTTC	CAIPGGGGTGYTF
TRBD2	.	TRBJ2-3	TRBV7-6	TGTGCCAGCAGCGGACTAGCGATGGCAGATACGCAGTATTTT	CASSGLAMADTQYF
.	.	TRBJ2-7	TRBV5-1	TGCGCCAGCAGCTTGCGTCTTACCTCCTACGAGCAGTACTTC	CASSLRLTSYEQYF